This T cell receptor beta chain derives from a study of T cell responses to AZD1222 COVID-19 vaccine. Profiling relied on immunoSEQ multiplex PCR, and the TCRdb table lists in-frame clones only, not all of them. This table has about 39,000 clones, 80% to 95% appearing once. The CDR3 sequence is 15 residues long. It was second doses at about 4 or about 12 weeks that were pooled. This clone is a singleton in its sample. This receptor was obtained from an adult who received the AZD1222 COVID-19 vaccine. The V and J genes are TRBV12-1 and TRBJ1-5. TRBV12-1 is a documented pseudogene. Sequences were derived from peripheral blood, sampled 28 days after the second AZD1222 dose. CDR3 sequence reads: CASSFNSDSNQPQHF. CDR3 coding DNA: TGTGCCAGCAGCTTTAATAGTGATAGCAATCAGCCCCAGCATTTT.